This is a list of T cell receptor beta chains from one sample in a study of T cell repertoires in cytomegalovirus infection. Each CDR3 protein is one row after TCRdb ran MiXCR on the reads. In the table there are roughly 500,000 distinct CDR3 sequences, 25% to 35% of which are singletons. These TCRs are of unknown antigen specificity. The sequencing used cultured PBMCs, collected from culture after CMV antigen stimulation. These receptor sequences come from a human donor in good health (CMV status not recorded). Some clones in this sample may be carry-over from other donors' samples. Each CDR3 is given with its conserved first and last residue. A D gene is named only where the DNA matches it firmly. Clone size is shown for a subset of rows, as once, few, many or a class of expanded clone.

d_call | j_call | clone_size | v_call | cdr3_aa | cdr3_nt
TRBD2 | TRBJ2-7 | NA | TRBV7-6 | CASSLAVTSGVSYEQYF | TGTGCCAGCAGCTTAGCGGTGACTAGCGGGGTCTCCTACGAGCAGTACTTC
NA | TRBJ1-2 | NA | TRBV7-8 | CASSARDLQHGYTF | TGTGCCAGCAGCGCCCGGGACCTCCAGCATGGCTACACCTTC
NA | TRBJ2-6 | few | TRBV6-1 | CASSSPSLAGANVLTF | TGTGCCAGCAGTTCACCTTCGCTGGCCGGGGCCAACGTCCTGACTTTC
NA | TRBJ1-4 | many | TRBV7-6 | CASSLYPSRTNEKLFF | TGTGCCAGCAGCTTATACCCTTCGAGGACTAATGAAAAACTGTTTTTT
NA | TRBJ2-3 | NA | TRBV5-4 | CASSPWARTATDTQYF | TGTGCCAGCAGCCCATGGGCCCGAACCGCCACAGATACGCAGTATTTT
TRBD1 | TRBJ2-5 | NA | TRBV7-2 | CASSGTGGETQYF | TGTGCCAGCAGCGGGACAGGGGGAGAGACCCAGTACTTC
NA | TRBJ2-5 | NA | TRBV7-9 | CASSLGTLGDGETQYF | TGTGCCAGCAGCTTAGGAACGTTGGGAGACGGAGAGACCCAGTACTTC
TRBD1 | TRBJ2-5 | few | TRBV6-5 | CASRQPGQGSETQYF | TGTGCCAGCAGACAACCGGGACAGGGTTCAGAGACCCAGTACTTC
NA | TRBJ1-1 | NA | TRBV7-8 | CASSSGAAGTEAFF | TGTGCCAGCAGCTCCGGGGCGGCGGGCACTGAAGCTTTCTTT
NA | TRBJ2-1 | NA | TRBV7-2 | CASSFYIGEQFF | TGTGCCAGCAGCTTCTATATCGGTGAGCAGTTCTTC
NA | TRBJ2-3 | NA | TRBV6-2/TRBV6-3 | CASSRRITDTQYF | TGTGCCAGCAGTCGACGGATTACAGATACGCAGTATTTT
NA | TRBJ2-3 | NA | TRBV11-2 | CASRKGVTQYF | TGTGCCAGCAGGAAGGGTGTTACGCAGTATTTT
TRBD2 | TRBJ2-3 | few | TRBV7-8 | CASSPSGIANTQYF | TGTGCCAGCAGCCCTAGCGGGATTGCAAATACGCAGTATTTT
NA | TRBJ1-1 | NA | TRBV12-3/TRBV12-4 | CASRSNTEAFF | TGTGCCAGCAGATCGAACACTGAAGCTTTCTTT
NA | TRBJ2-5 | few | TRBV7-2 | CASSLQGLSETQYF | TGTGCCAGCAGCTTACAGGGTCTTTCGGAGACCCAGTACTTC
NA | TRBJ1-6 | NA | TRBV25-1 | CASSEHGSYNSPLHF | TGTGCCAGCAGTGAACACGGCTCCTATAATTCACCCCTCCACTTT
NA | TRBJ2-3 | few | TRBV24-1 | CATGLGRGTDTQYF | TGTGCCACCGGTCTCGGAAGGGGCACAGATACGCAGTATTTT
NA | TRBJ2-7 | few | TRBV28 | CASHRGGEHYEQYF | TGTGCCAGCCACCGCGGCGGCGAACACTACGAGCAGTACTTC
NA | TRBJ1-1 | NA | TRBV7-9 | CASSLVSGVNTEAFF | TGTGCCAGCAGCTTAGTTTCAGGGGTGAACACTGAAGCTTTCTTT
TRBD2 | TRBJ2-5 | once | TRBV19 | CASTAGVAKTQYF | TGTGCCAGTACAGCGGGAGTCGCGAAGACCCAGTACTTC
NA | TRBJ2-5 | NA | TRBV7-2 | CASSLNSPGTGETQYF | TGTGCCAGCAGCTTAAATTCCCCGGGGACTGGGGAGACCCAGTACTTC
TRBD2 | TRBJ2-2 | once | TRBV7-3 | CASSPAGANTGELFF | TGTGCCAGCAGCCCAGCGGGGGCGAACACCGGGGAGCTGTTTTTT
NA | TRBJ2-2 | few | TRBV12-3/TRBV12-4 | CASSLHGTPTGELFF | TGTGCCAGCAGTTTACATGGGACTCCCACCGGGGAGCTGTTTTTT
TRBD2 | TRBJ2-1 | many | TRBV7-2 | CASRILAANEQFF | TGTGCCAGCAGGATACTAGCGGCCAATGAGCAGTTCTTC